The 30 T cell receptor beta chains below come from one sample, sequenced in a study of blood T cell repertoires in COVID-19. The table came from immunoSEQ multiplex PCR; TCRdb's copy has only in-frame clones and leaves some out. The repertoire consists of 130,000 or so clones, with around nine tenths occurring once and the leading ten covering roughly 2.1%. Source material: peripheral blood. These receptors were collected from a woman between 45 and 60 years old with acute or convalescent COVID-19.

V is TRBV6-1 and J is TRBJ2-2; D may be TRBD1 (6 bases). Trimming removed 1 base at V and 3 bases at J, with 9 bases between. Germline V gives CDR1 MNHNS, CDR2 SASEGT. The CDR3 totals 15 residues. The CDR3 DNA reads as TGTGCCAGCAGTGAAGTCAGGGGTCACACCGGGGAGCTGTTTTTT. Protein product: CASSEVRGHTGELFF.

This chain links TRBV7-9 with TRBJ1-2, with no clear D. The CDR3 sequence is 16 residues long. The germline V gene encodes CDR1 SEHNR and CDR2 FQNEAQ (reference sequence). Trimming shortened V by 0 bases and J by 0 bases, and 11 bases separated the two germline ends. The CDR3 DNA sequence: TGTGCCAGCAGCTTAGCAGGGAGTGCCCCTAACTATGGCTACACCTTC. This sequence encodes CASSLAGSAPNYGYTF.

The chain uses TRBV3-1 (or the pseudogene TRBV3-2) and TRBJ2-7; 7 bases fit TRBD1. V lost 1 base, J lost 4 bases, and 4 bases stayed unmatched. The CDR3 sequence is 14 residues long. Germline V CDR1 and CDR2: LGHDT, YNNKEL (reference sequence). CDR3 in DNA: TGTGCCAGCAGCCAAGTTTCAGGGGGATACGAGCAGTACTTC. Amino acid sequence: CASSQVSGGYEQYF.

The chain couples TRBV6-5 to TRBJ1-2, with 9 bases matching TRBD1. Trimming removed 5 bases from V and 6 bases from J; junction bases left unmatched: 7. The CDR3 loop spans 14 amino acids. The V gene's germline CDR1 is MNHEY and CDR2 SVGAGI. The CDR3: CASSISRDRDGYTF. The CDR3 region has the DNA TGTGCCAGCAGTATATCCCGGGACAGGGATGGCTACACCTTC.

The CDR3 reads CASSAGEEKLFF. The CDR3, as DNA: TGTGCCAGCAGCGCTGGAGAGGAAAAACTGTTTTTT. The chain has TRBV9 and TRBJ1-4; no firm D call. Trimming took off 3 bases at V and 8 bases at J, with 8 bases between the two ends. Germline V lookup: CDR1 SGDLS, CDR2 YYNGEE. The CDR3 extends over 12 amino acids. The full variable domain, with the rest looked up from reference TRBV9 and TRBJ1-4, is DSGVTQTPKHLITATGQRVTLRCSPRSGDLSVYWYQQSLDQGLQFLIQYYNGEERAKGNILERFSAQQFPDLHSELNLSSLELGDSALYFCASSAGEEKLFFGSGTQLSVL.

The J gene is TRBJ1-6, the V gene TRBV5-6, with D unclear. CDR1 and CDR2 (germline): SGHDT, YYEEEE. The V end lost 0 bases, the J end lost 8 bases, and 12 bases lay between the germline ends. The CDR3 covers 15 residues. CDR3 region: CASSLGEELDSPLHF. In DNA, the CDR3 is TGTGCCAGCAGCTTGGGGGAGGAGTTGGATTCACCCCTCCACTTT.

DNA of the CDR3: TGTGCCAGCAGTTTAAGACAGAATAGCAATCAGCCCCAGCATTTT. It translates to CASSLRQNSNQPQHF. The chain combines TRBV27 with TRBJ1-5, with a weak D call TRBD1 (5 bases). V was shortened by 2 bases and J by 0 bases, with 8 bases between the two germline ends. CDR1 and CDR2 (germline): MNHEY, SMNVEV (reference sequence). CDR3 length: 15 residues.

The chain links TRBV28 to TRBJ2-3; D is possibly TRBD2 (7 bases). V was cut by 5 bases and J by 2 bases, with 17 bases left in between. CDR3 length: 16 residues. CDR1 is MDHEN, CDR2 SYDVKM, per germline. CDR3 nucleotides: TGTGCCAGCAGTCTGGGGGGGCGCGGAGACACAGATACGCAGTATTTT. Translating gives CASSLGGRGDTDTQYF.

This chain uses TRBV4-3 with TRBJ1-2, with a possible D match to TRBD1 (5 bases). Germline CDR1 LGHNA, CDR2 YSLEER. The CDR3 spans 15 residues. The ends were cut back, 0 bases at V and 3 bases at J, with 11 bases in the middle. CDR3: CASSQDRIRDYGYTF. The DNA of the CDR3 is TGCGCCAGCAGCCAAGATCGAATCAGGGACTATGGCTACACCTTC.

CDR3 in DNA: TGCGCCAGCAGCCAATCGGACAGGGGTTGGGAAAAACTGTTTTTT. Its translation: CASSQSDRGWEKLFF. The rearrangement uses TRBV4-1 and TRBJ1-4, with 9 bases identical to TRBD1. With V trimmed by 2 bases and J by 8 bases, 6 bases remained unmatched. The germline V gene has CDR1 MGHRA and CDR2 YSYEKL. CDR3 length: 15 residues.

This rearrangement joins TRBV11-3 to TRBJ2-7; tentatively, D is TRBD2 (6 bases). The CDR3 length is 15 residues. From germline, CDR1 is SGHNT and CDR2 YENEEA. Trimming cost V 1 base and J 3 bases, with 13 bases left between them. The CDR3 coding sequence is TGTGCCAGCAGCTTAGGCGGCGGGACCTACTACGAGCAGTACTTC. Translated: CASSLGGGTYYEQYF.

The rearrangement links TRBV7-2 to TRBJ1-5, with 8 bases aligning to TRBD1. V lost 4 bases to trimming and J lost 6 bases; unmatched junction nucleotides: 8. Germline V gene data show CDR1 as SGHTA and CDR2 as FQGNSA. CDR3 length equals 15 residues. The CDR3: CASSSQGALPQPQHF. The CDR3, as DNA: TGTGCCAGCAGCTCTCAGGGGGCGCTCCCTCAGCCCCAGCATTTT.

This chain joins TRBV2 and TRBJ2-7, with 7 positions matching TRBD1. CDR1 is SNHLY, CDR2 FYNNEI, per germline. This CDR3 is built from 14 residues. The ends lost 4 bases at V and 8 bases at J; junction bases unmatched: 11. The CDR3 protein is CASSGDSVGVKQYF. The CDR3 DNA follows: TGTGCCAGCAGTGGGGACAGTGTAGGTGTAAAGCAGTACTTC.

Turning to this clone: One end of the junction is discordant with germline, which a read error may explain. The chain uses TRBV6-5 and TRBJ1-2; D gene ambiguous. Germline lookup yields CDR1 MNHEY and CDR2 SVGAGI. The CDR3 is made up of 10 amino acids. The CDR3, as DNA: TGTGCCAGCAGCTACTATGGCTACACCTTC. Amino acid sequence: CASSYYGYTF.

The rearrangement links TRBV24-1 to TRBJ1-2; 7 bases fit TRBD1. Trimming removed 0 bases from V and 2 bases from J; junction bases left unmatched: 2. Germline values: CDR1 KGHDR, CDR2 SFDVKD. This CDR3 has 15 residues. The CDR3 region has the DNA TGTGCCACCAGTGATTTGGAGGGGGCGAACTATGGCTACACCTTC. Translated, it gives CATSDLEGANYGYTF.

The rearrangement joins TRBV18 to TRBJ1-4; possible D gene TRBD1, 6 bases. V was trimmed by 4 bases and J by 0 bases, leaving 9 bases between them. The CDR3 covers 15 residues. Germline V gene lookup returns CDR1 KGHSH and CDR2 LQKENI. The CDR3 reads CASSLQGPTNEKLFF. Here the CDR3 DNA reads TGTGCCAGCTCACTACAGGGTCCAACTAATGAAAAACTGTTTTTT. Based on the CDR3 plus reference TRBV18 and TRBJ1-4, the full variable domain is NAGVMQNPRHLVRRRGQEARLRCSPMKGHSHVYWYRQLPEEGLKFMVYLQKENIIDESGMPKERFSAEFPKEGPSILRIQQVVRGDSAAYFCASSLQGPTNEKLFFGSGTQLSVL.

The V gene is TRBV29-1, the J gene TRBJ1-2; 9 nucleotides agree with TRBD1. With 6 bases clipped from V and 4 bases from J, the junction kept 3 bases outside the gene matches. Looked up from germline, CDR1 is SQVTM and CDR2 is ANQGSEA. CDR3 length: 12 residues. This CDR3 reads CSVDRGAYGYTF. DNA for the CDR3: TGCAGCGTCGACAGGGGGGCCTATGGCTACACCTTC.

CDR3 in DNA: TGTGCCAGCAGTTTAAGCAAGGGGGCCTATGGCTACACCTTC. As protein: CASSLSKGAYGYTF. The chain uses TRBV27 and TRBJ1-2; TRBD1 matches at 7 bases. CDR3 size: 14 residues. Germline V CDR1 and CDR2: MNHEY, SMNVEV (reference sequence). Germline trimming cut 2 bases from V and 4 bases from J; bases unmatched to any gene: 4.

V and J are TRBV6-5 and TRBJ2-7; 12 nucleotides align to TRBD2. The germline CDR1 and CDR2 sequences are MNHEY and SVGAGI. This CDR3 has 13 residues. The junction had 3 bases not matched to a gene; V was cut back by 9 bases and J by 3 bases. DNA of the CDR3: TGTGCCAGTAAGACTAGCGGGAGCTACGAGCAGTACTTC. Protein product: CASKTSGSYEQYF.

This chain links TRBV11-2 with TRBJ2-1; the match to TRBD2 covers 9 bases. CDR1 and CDR2 from the germline V gene are SGHAT and FQNNGV. This CDR3 is 19 amino acids long. After removal of 0 bases from V and 7 bases from J, the junction contained 16 bases not matched to a gene. The CDR3 spells CASSLDRVDWRGGQNEQFF. CDR3 in DNA: TGTGCCAGCAGCTTAGATAGGGTAGATTGGCGGGGGGGCCAGAATGAGCAGTTCTTC.

The gene calls are TRBV30 and TRBJ2-3; TRBD2 agrees at 8 bases. Germline CDR1 GTSNPN, CDR2 SVGIG (reference sequence). The CDR3 is 14 amino acids. The trim removed 3 bases at V and 3 bases at J, leaving 5 bases unmatched. CDR3 sequence reads: CAWSRSGRTDTQYF. DNA of the CDR3: TGTGCCTGGAGCCGGAGCGGGAGAACAGATACGCAGTATTTT.

The chain uses TRBV15 and TRBJ1-2; tentatively, D is TRBD1 (6 bases). This CDR3 spans 17 amino acids. CDR1 is LNHNV and CDR2 is YYDKDF in the germline V gene (reference sequence). The V gene lost 0 bases and the J gene lost 4 bases, with 18 bases spanning the gap. The CDR3 sequence: CATSRERGTADIYGYTF. CDR3 nucleotides: TGTGCCACCAGCAGAGAAAGGGGGACGGCTGATATCTATGGCTACACCTTC.

The chain recombines TRBV19 with TRBJ1-3, with 7 bases identical to TRBD1. The CDR3 has 14 amino acids. The germline V gene has CDR1 LNHDA and CDR2 SQIVND (reference sequence). Germline trimming cut 5 bases from V and 4 bases from J; bases unmatched to any gene: 5. The CDR3 loop is CASSPGQRGNTIYF. The CDR3 nucleotides are TGTGCCAGTAGTCCGGGACAGCGGGGAAACACCATATATTTT.

This clone was found a few times. This rearrangement joins TRBV9 to TRBJ2-3, with D possibly matching TRBD1 (5 bases). Trimming stripped 0 bases from V and 3 bases from J, with 14 bases between. Germline V gene sequence: CDR1 SGDLS, CDR2 YYNGEE. The CDR3 loop spans 16 amino acids. CDR3 amino acids: CASSVAQGSWTDTQYF. DNA of the CDR3: TGTGCCAGCAGCGTAGCTCAGGGCAGTTGGACAGATACGCAGTATTTT. The full variable domain, completed using reference TRBV9 and TRBJ2-3, is DSGVTQTPKHLITATGQRVTLRCSPRSGDLSVYWYQQSLDQGLQFLIQYYNGEERAKGNILERFSAQQFPDLHSELNLSSLELGDSALYFCASSVAQGSWTDTQYFGPGTRLTVL.

This clone occurred a few times. The rearrangement uses TRBV11-3 and TRBJ1-1; 11 bases line up with TRBD1. The CDR3 loop spans 15 amino acids. Germline CDR1 reads SGHNT; CDR2 reads YENEEA. V was pared by 5 bases and J by 2 bases, with 4 bases of the junction left unmatched. CDR3 DNA: TGTGCCAGCAGCCCGGGGACAGGGGGAAACACTGAAGCTTTCTTT. It is translated as CASSPGTGGNTEAFF.

This clone occurred once. J is TRBJ2-7 and V is TRBV19, with D perhaps matching TRBD1 (5 bases). Germline CDR1 and CDR2: LNHDA and SQIVND (reference sequence). Trimming pared 5 bases from V and 0 bases from J, leaving 8 bases between. CDR3 length: 13 amino acids. CDR3 loop: CASSETVSYEQYF. CDR3 bases: TGTGCCAGTAGTGAGACAGTCTCCTACGAGCAGTACTTC.

The chain recombines TRBV27 with TRBJ1-1; D perhaps matches TRBD1 (5 bases). Trimming pared 5 bases from V and 5 bases from J, leaving 15 bases between. The length of the CDR3 is 14 residues. Germline V gene sequence: CDR1 MNHEY, CDR2 SMNVEV (reference sequence). CDR3 coding DNA: TGTGCCAGCAGTCGACCGGGGGGGGAAACTGAAGCTTTCTTT. Amino acid sequence: CASSRPGGETEAFF.

The chain carries TRBV3-1 (or the pseudogene TRBV3-2) and TRBJ2-1; TRBD2 is a possible D gene (6 bases). In germline, CDR1 is LGHDT, CDR2 YNNKEL (reference sequence). V was trimmed by 1 base and J by 15 bases, leaving 13 bases between them. The CDR3 runs to 12 residues. This CDR3 reads CASSQGEALGFF. CDR3 nucleotides: TGTGCCAGCAGCCAAGGGGAGGCTCTGGGGTTCTTC.

The chain couples TRBV15 to TRBJ2-7; no clear D gene. This CDR3 is built from 15 residues. V lost 1 base to trimming and J lost 7 bases, with 17 bases between them. Germline assignment: CDR1 LNHNV and CDR2 YYDKDF (reference sequence). The CDR3 DNA sequence: TGTGCCACCAGCAGAGGGAAACAGAACGCCTTGGAGCAGTACTTC. Protein product: CATSRGKQNALEQYF.

This chain joins TRBV7-2 and TRBJ2-7; TRBD2 matches 8 bases. The CDR3 is made up of 15 amino acids. The V and J ends lost 2 bases and 3 bases, in that order; junction bases with no gene match: 6. Germline V CDR1 and CDR2: SGHTA, FQGNSA. This CDR3 is CASSLMAGGFYEQYF. As DNA, the CDR3 is TGTGCCAGCAGCTTAATGGCGGGAGGCTTCTACGAGCAGTACTTC.